These 31 T cell receptor beta chains were sequenced from one sample in a study of cytomegalovirus exposure and HLA in healthy donors (dated by TCRdb to about 2017). The library was made by the immunoSEQ multiplex PCR assay. The clones in this table, taken by TCRdb from immuneACCESS, are in-frame only. Not every clone is retained; where verified, under half of the shortfall comes from an unresolved V gene, and the cause of the rest is unknown. In this sample the table shows approximately 280,000 clones, approximately 86% of which occur a single time. The ten most abundant clones make up around 1% of the sample. The sample consisted of PBMCs. These receptors originate from a woman under 30 in good health and CMV-seronegative.

CDR3 sequence: CASSPSVNTEAFF. CDR3 in DNA: TGTGCCAGCAGCCCCTCCGTGAACACTGAAGCTTTCTTT. The genes are TRBV9 and TRBJ1-1; D uncertain. The germline CDR1 and CDR2 sequences are SGDLS and YYNGEE. Trimming removed 4 bases at V and 0 bases at J, with 7 bases between. The CDR3 runs 13 residues.

This clone was counted a few times. The V call is TRBV10-2, the J call TRBJ1-2, with TRBD1 matching 7 bases. Looked up from germline, CDR1 is WSHSY and CDR2 is SAAADI. With 10 bases clipped from V and 4 bases from J, the junction kept 6 bases outside the gene matches. This CDR3 region has 12 residues. The CDR3 bases are TGCGCCACTGCAGGGGGAAGCTATGGCTACACCTTC. It is translated as CATAGGSYGYTF.

V gene TRBV6-6 combines with J gene TRBJ1-1; a weak D match, TRBD1 (6 bases). CDR3 length: 14 residues. V lost 2 bases to trimming and J lost 1 base, with 8 bases between them. Germline V gene sequence: CDR1 MNHNY, CDR2 SVGAGI (reference sequence). CDR3 sequence reads: CASSYQGSNTEAFF. The CDR3 DNA reads TGTGCCAGCAGTTACCAGGGGTCGAACACTGAAGCTTTCTTT.

The chain carries TRBV30 and TRBJ1-5; 8 positions match TRBD1. The CDR3 extends over 14 amino acids. The ends lost 5 bases at V and 2 bases at J; junction bases unmatched: 5. CDR1 is GTSNPN, CDR2 SVGIG, per germline (reference sequence). The CDR3 DNA reads as TGTGCCTGGGGGGAGGACAGGGGCAATCAGCCCCAGCATTTT. This codes for CAWGEDRGNQPQHF.

The rearrangement links TRBV14 to TRBJ2-7; possibly TRBD2 for D (5 bases). This CDR3 is built from 14 residues. Trimming cost V 4 bases and J 0 bases, with 10 bases left between them. Germline CDR1 and CDR2: SGHDN and FVKESK. The CDR3 sequence is CASSPLGSSYEQYF. The DNA for the CDR3 is TGTGCCAGCAGCCCACTGGGGAGCTCCTACGAGCAGTACTTC.

The genes are TRBV29-1 and TRBJ1-1, with 8 bases that match TRBD1. Trimming at V came to 3 bases and at J to 4 bases, leaving 4 bases not matched to a gene. Per germline, CDR1 SQVTM and CDR2 ANQGSEA. The CDR3 covers 13 residues. The CDR3: CSVEGQVGTEAFF. The CDR3 DNA reads TGCAGCGTTGAGGGACAGGTGGGCACTGAAGCTTTCTTT. The whole variable domain, filled in from reference TRBV29-1 and TRBJ1-1, reads SAVISQKPSRDICQRGTSLTIQCQVDSQVTMMFWYRQQPGQSLTLIATANQGSEATYESGFVIDKFPISRPNLTFSTLTVSNMSPEDSSIYLCSVEGQVGTEAFFGQGTRLTVV.

The chain carries TRBV5-1 and TRBJ2-5; 12 bases fit TRBD2. Trimming took 5 bases from V and 2 from J; bases not matched to a gene: 7. CDR1 and CDR2 (germline): SGHRS, YFSETQ. CDR3 length equals 16 residues. In DNA, the CDR3 is TGCGCCAGCAGTCTCTCAGGACTAGCGGGGCAAGAGACCCAGTACTTC. Its protein is CASSLSGLAGQETQYF.

The chain has TRBV11-2 and TRBJ2-4, with a tentative D call TRBD2 (5 bases). Deletions cut 3 bases from V and 3 bases from J, with 6 bases between. The CDR3 length is 13 residues. Looked up from germline, CDR1 is SGHAT and CDR2 is FQNNGV. DNA of the CDR3: TGTGCCAGCAGCTTTGGACTCAAAAACATTCAGTACTTC. This translates into CASSFGLKNIQYF.

As to this clone: Other DNA sequences in the sample encode the same CDR3. This chain uses TRBV9 with TRBJ2-7; no clear D gene. V was trimmed by 0 bases and J by 1 base, leaving 5 bases between them. This CDR3 spans 13 amino acids. Germline assignment: CDR1 SGDLS and CDR2 YYNGEE. This chain's CDR3 is CASSVGQSYEQYF. Written as DNA, the CDR3 is TGTGCCAGCAGCGTAGGCCAGTCCTACGAGCAGTACTTC.

V and J are TRBV30 and TRBJ2-2; TRBD1 agrees at 9 bases. This CDR3 is 14 amino acids long. CDR1 and CDR2 (germline): GTSNPN, SVGIG (reference sequence). The junction had 6 bases not matched to a gene; V was cut back by 1 base and J by 9 bases. The CDR3 nucleotides are TGTGCCTGGAGTGCGGGACAGGGTCGAAGGGAGCTGTTTTTT. Translating gives CAWSAGQGRRELFF.

The chain is built from TRBV6-1 and TRBJ1-5; D is possibly TRBD1 (6 bases). CDR3 size: 15 residues. Germline V lookup: CDR1 MNHNS, CDR2 SASEGT. V was trimmed by 8 bases and J by 7 bases, leaving 21 bases between them. The CDR3 sequence is CASRLGAGAGQPQHF. CDR3 bases: TGTGCCAGCCGCTTGGGGGCAGGGGCAGGACAGCCCCAGCATTTT.

The chain combines TRBV10-3 with TRBJ1-1; TRBD1 matches 8 bases. The CDR3 consists of 15 residues. Germline V gene lookup returns CDR1 ENHRY and CDR2 SYGVKD. With 4 bases clipped from V and 7 bases from J, the junction kept 11 bases outside the gene matches. CDR3 amino acids: CAISGAGTGTLEAFF. In DNA form, the CDR3 reads TGTGCCATCAGTGGTGCCGGGACAGGTACTCTTGAAGCTTTCTTT.

This clone appeared a few times. The V gene is TRBV6-1, the J gene TRBJ2-7; 10 bases line up with TRBD2. The CDR3 consists of 15 residues. Germline assignment: CDR1 MNHNS and CDR2 SASEGT. V was clipped by 1 base and J by 3 bases; unmatched bases: 3. The CDR3 reads CASSEGAGGNYEQYF. The CDR3 DNA follows: TGTGCCAGCAGTGAAGGAGCGGGAGGGAACTACGAGCAGTACTTC.

This clone was seen a single time. V is TRBV28 and J is TRBJ2-7, with a tentative D call TRBD2 (5 bases). This CDR3 is built from 14 residues. Trimming cost V 5 bases and J 6 bases, with 17 bases left between them. Germline assignment: CDR1 MDHEN and CDR2 SYDVKM. The CDR3 reads CASSHPQRGIEQYF. Here the CDR3 DNA reads TGTGCCAGCAGTCATCCCCAGAGAGGGATCGAGCAGTACTTC.

The rearrangement uses TRBV4-3 and TRBJ2-1; TRBD2 matches at 11 bases. CDR1 and CDR2 from the germline V gene are LGHNA and YSLEER. This CDR3 is built from 17 residues. J gave up 4 bases and V 0 bases, and 5 bases lay outside the gene matches. CDR3 region: CASSQDPTSGGYNEQFF. The CDR3 nucleotides read TGCGCCAGCAGCCAAGATCCAACTAGCGGGGGATACAATGAGCAGTTCTTC.

The chain links TRBV6-1 to TRBJ1-2; 9 bases agree with TRBD1. Germline assignment: CDR1 MNHNS and CDR2 SASEGT. J lost 4 bases, V lost 4 bases, and 7 bases had no gene match. CDR3 length equals 15 residues. CDR3 DNA: TGTGCCAGCAGTGTTCACAGGGGGCTTAGCTATGGCTACACCTTC. Its translation: CASSVHRGLSYGYTF.

This clone has just one count. J is TRBJ2-7 and V is TRBV27; 14 positions agree with TRBD2. The CDR3 has 18 amino acids. Germline assignment: CDR1 MNHEY and CDR2 SMNVEV (reference sequence). J gave up 1 base and V 5 bases, and 10 bases lay outside the gene matches. The DNA of the CDR3 is TGTGCCAGCAGTAGAACCGCCGGGACTAGCGGGAGTTCCTACGAGCAGTACTTC. Encoded protein: CASSRTAGTSGSSYEQYF.

The chain employs TRBV13 and TRBJ2-2; perhaps TRBD2 as D (6 bases). The CDR3 runs to 14 residues. Between the trimmed V and J ends, which lost 4 bases and 3 bases, there was a span of 9 bases. CDR1 and CDR2 (germline): PRHDT, FYEKMQ (reference sequence). The CDR3 here is CASSSGLHTGELFF. The CDR3 nucleotides are TGTGCCAGCAGCTCGGGACTGCACACCGGGGAGCTGTTTTTT.

The chain joins TRBV27 to TRBJ2-2; TRBD2 is a possible D gene (6 bases). This CDR3 has 14 residues. The V end lost 2 bases, the J end lost 3 bases, and 7 bases lay between the germline ends. The germline CDR1 and CDR2 sequences are MNHEY and SMNVEV (reference sequence). The CDR3 DNA sequence: TGTGCCAGCAGTTTAACGGGAGACACCGGGGAGCTGTTTTTT. Translation: CASSLTGDTGELFF.

The genes are TRBV4-3 and TRBJ2-1, with 13 positions matching TRBD2. CDR1 is LGHNA and CDR2 is YSLEER in the germline V gene. The CDR3 has 16 amino acids. V lost 3 bases to trimming and J lost 7 bases; unmatched junction nucleotides: 6. This chain's CDR3 is CASSQSLAGGQNEQFF. The CDR3 DNA reads as TGCGCCAGCAGCCAGTCACTAGCGGGGGGGCAGAATGAGCAGTTCTTC.

The chain uses TRBV4-2 and TRBJ2-7; D assignment may be TRBD1 or TRBD2 (5 bases each). CDR3 size: 15 residues. The V end lost 4 bases, the J end lost 2 bases, and 15 bases lay between the germline ends. CDR1 LGHNA and CDR2 YNFKEQ come from the germline V gene. The CDR3 nucleotides are TGTGCCAGCAGCCGAGAGGGAAGGGGTGCCTACGAGCAGTACTTC. Amino acids: CASSREGRGAYEQYF.

About this clone: A clone one base away is much larger, so this may be a read error. The chain carries TRBV6-4 and TRBJ2-3; TRBD2 agrees at 7 bases. J lost 4 bases, V lost 4 bases, and 2 bases had no gene match. Germline lookup yields CDR1 MRHNA and CDR2 SNTAGT. This CDR3 comprises 13 residues. The CDR3 loop reads CASSASGSDTQYF. The CDR3 coding sequence is TGTGCCAGCAGTGCTAGCGGCTCAGATACGCAGTATTTT.

The chain joins TRBV14 to TRBJ1-2; TRBD1 might be the D (6 bases). Trimming shortened V by 1 base and J by 7 bases, and 10 bases separated the two germline ends. The length of the CDR3 is 13 residues. CDR1 is SGHDN and CDR2 is FVKESK in the germline V gene. Here the CDR3 DNA reads TGTGCCAGCAGCCAAGCCGCGGGGGCTGGCTACACCTTC. This sequence encodes CASSQAAGAGYTF.

The CDR3 loop is CASSNLQGYQETQYF. The CDR3 coding sequence is TGCGCCAGCAGCAATTTACAGGGGTACCAAGAGACCCAGTACTTC. The rearrangement joins TRBV5-1 to TRBJ2-5; 7 nucleotides align to TRBD1. This CDR3 spans 15 amino acids. Germline loops: CDR1 SGHRS, CDR2 YFSETQ. The J segment lost 0 bases and the V segment lost 4 bases, leaving 6 bases of the junction unmatched.

V and J are TRBV7-9 and TRBJ2-5; possible D gene TRBD1, 6 bases. The CDR3 consists of 13 residues. The V gene's germline CDR1 is SEHNR and CDR2 FQNEAQ (reference sequence). With 6 bases removed from V and 3 bases from J, the gap between germline ends came to 11 bases. The CDR3 protein is CASRDGQKETQYF. In DNA, the CDR3 is TGTGCCAGCAGGGACGGACAGAAAGAGACCCAGTACTTC.

The rearrangement joins TRBV19 to TRBJ1-5; D might be TRBD1 (5 bases). The CDR3 spans 14 residues. Germline CDR1 and CDR2: LNHDA and SQIVND (reference sequence). Trimming took off 1 base at V and 4 bases at J, with 8 bases between the two ends. CDR3 in DNA: TGTGCCAGTAGTATAGTGACAGCTAATCAGCCCCAGCATTTT. Amino acid sequence: CASSIVTANQPQHF.

The gene calls are TRBV6-5 and TRBJ2-7, with TRBD1 matching over 8 bases. Trimming took 4 bases from V and 3 from J; bases not matched to a gene: 11. CDR1 and CDR2 from the germline V gene are MNHEY and SVGAGI. This CDR3 is 16 amino acids long. CDR3 bases: TGTGCCAGCAGTTTCCGCGTTCCCACAGGGGGCTACGAGCAGTACTTC. Translation gives CASSFRVPTGGYEQYF.

This clone has just one count. The V and J genes are TRBV9 and TRBJ2-1; 10 bases agree with TRBD2. Germline CDR1 reads SGDLS; CDR2 reads YYNGEE. The CDR3 runs 17 residues. The ends lost 0 bases at V and 0 bases at J; junction bases unmatched: 3. The CDR3 DNA follows: TGTGCCAGCAGCGTAGGGACTAGCGGTTACTCCTACAATGAGCAGTTCTTC. Its translation: CASSVGTSGYSYNEQFF. The full variable domain, its missing parts supplied by reference TRBV9 and TRBJ2-1, is DSGVTQTPKHLITATGQRVTLRCSPRSGDLSVYWYQQSLDQGLQFLIQYYNGEERAKGNILERFSAQQFPDLHSELNLSSLELGDSALYFCASSVGTSGYSYNEQFFGPGTRLTVL.

The chain recombines TRBV7-6 with TRBJ2-1; TRBD2 matches at 8 bases. V shed 5 bases and J 3 bases; nucleotides not matched to a gene: 6. The V gene's germline CDR1 is SGHVS and CDR2 FNYEAQ. There are 15 residues in the CDR3. The CDR3 here is CASSPGLGGYNEQFF. CDR3 nucleotides: TGTGCCAGCAGCCCGGGACTAGGTGGCTACAATGAGCAGTTCTTC.

The CDR3 spells CASSLAAGLAISSYNEQFF. Here the CDR3 DNA reads TGCGCCAGCAGCTTGGCCGCTGGGTTAGCGATTAGCTCCTACAATGAGCAGTTCTTC. The gene calls are TRBV5-1 and TRBJ2-1; tentative D call: TRBD2 (5 bases). CDR1 is SGHRS and CDR2 is YFSETQ in the germline V gene. V was shortened by 0 bases and J by 0 bases, with 19 bases between the two germline ends. CDR3 length: 19 residues. The full variable domain, completed using reference TRBV5-1 and TRBJ2-1, is KAGVTQTPRYLIKTRGQQVTLSCSPISGHRSVSWYQQTPGQGLQFLFEYFSETQRNKGNFPGRFSGRQFSNSRSEMNVSTLELGDSALYLCASSLAAGLAISSYNEQFFGPGTRLTVL.

The V call is TRBV25-1, the J call TRBJ1-1; 8 nucleotides match TRBD1. The CDR3 loop spans 16 amino acids. Germline CDR1 is MGHDK and CDR2 is SYGVNS. Trimming removed 6 bases from V and 1 base from J; junction bases left unmatched: 10. The CDR3 here is CASRSLRDRPNTEAFF. As DNA, the CDR3 is TGTGCCAGCAGATCTCTGCGGGACAGGCCGAACACTGAAGCTTTCTTT.